This T cell receptor beta chain was retrieved from a study of regulatory T cells in long-lasting Graves disease. In this sample, this clonotype turned up a few times. The CDR3 has 16 residues. Germline V gene data show CDR1 as SGDLS and CDR2 as YYNGEE. The J segment lost 2 bases and the V segment lost 4 bases, leaving 11 bases of the junction unmatched. CDR3-region Arm-PCR and iRepertoire HTBI primers produced the TCR beta libraries. TCRdb called the multiplex PCR reads again in MiXCR, with one record for every CDR3 protein. The sample contains roughly 440,000 distinct CDR3 sequences, 16% of which appear only once. Time point defined: newly diagnosed GD, antithyroid drugs for less than 3 months. PBMC RNA served as the TCR library source. These records were also assigned to another study, of T cells in Graves' hyperthyroidism and ophthalmopathy. That work states: First-round RT-PCR targeting the TCR CDR3 was performed with the HTBI primer set.

V is TRBV9 and J is TRBJ2-7, with 8 positions matching TRBD2. This TCR was sampled from a woman under 30 with Graves disease. Sequenced here: peripheral blood mononuclear cells (PBMCs), sampled at new diagnosis, from a patient treated with antithyroid drugs. CDR3 residues: CASSHSNSGTTYEQYF. CDR3 nucleotide sequence: TGTGCCAGCAGCCACTCCAATAGCGGGACTACCTACGAGCAGTACTTC.